This passage covers 15 T cell receptor beta chains from one sample sequenced in a study of blood T cell repertoires in COVID-19. Sequenced by immunoSEQ multiplex PCR; TCRdb stores in-frame clones only, minus some. The profile shows 150,000 to 180,000 clones, 84% of them singletons. The sample comprised PBMCs or T cells enriched from blood (not recorded which). The source of these receptors is a man aged 45-65 years who had recovered from COVID-19.

In its sample, this clone was seen once. The chain uses TRBV5-4 and TRBJ1-6, with D unclear. The germline V gene encodes CDR1 SGHNT and CDR2 YYREEE (reference sequence). The CDR3 has 14 amino acids. V was clipped by 0 bases and J by 5 bases, with 6 bases between them. CDR3 coding DNA: TGTGCCAGCAGCTTGGACAGTAATAATTCACCCCTCCACTTT. This sequence encodes CASSLDSNNSPLHF.

The V gene is TRBV6-5, the J gene TRBJ1-1, with 7 positions matching TRBD1. V dropped 2 bases and J dropped 0; count of bases not matched to a gene: 6. The CDR3 runs 16 residues. Germline CDR1 and CDR2: MNHEY and SVGAGI. CDR3 loop: CASSYTPGGLNTEAFF. CDR3 bases: TGTGCCAGCAGTTACACCCCAGGGGGGCTGAACACTGAAGCTTTCTTT.

A single count supports this clone. The chain joins TRBV7-9 to TRBJ1-3; 7 bases align to TRBD1. The CDR3 is 15 amino acids. The ends lost 1 base at V and 4 bases at J; junction bases unmatched: 4. Germline CDR1 reads SEHNR; CDR2 reads FQNEAQ (reference sequence). This CDR3 reads CASSLVGTEGNTIYF. The DNA for the CDR3 is TGTGCCAGCAGCTTAGTAGGGACAGAAGGAAACACCATATATTTT.

A note on this clone: The sample holds other DNA sequences that translate to the same CDR3. The CDR3 DNA is TGTGCCAGCAGCTTGAGAGAGAACACTGAAGCTTTCTTT. Translated: CASSLRENTEAFF. The chain combines TRBV7-2 with TRBJ1-1; D unclear. CDR1 and CDR2 from the germline V gene are SGHTA and FQGNSA. The V end lost 3 bases, the J end lost 1 base, and 6 bases lay between the germline ends. The CDR3 extends over 13 amino acids. Based on the CDR3 plus reference TRBV7-2 and TRBJ1-1, the full variable domain is GAGVSQSPSNKVTEKGKDVELRCDPISGHTALYWYRQSLGQGLEFLIYFQGNSAPDKSGLPSDRFSAERTGGSVSTLTIQRTQQEDSAVYLCASSLRENTEAFFGQGTRLTVV.

CDR3 coding DNA: TGTGCCAGCAGTTCCCACAGGAATAATTCACCCCTCCACTTT. It codes for CASSSHRNNSPLHF. This sequence joins TRBV6-5 and TRBJ1-6; a weak D match, TRBD1 (5 bases). Trimming left V 4 bases short and J 5 bases short, with 9 bases between. From germline, CDR1 is MNHEY and CDR2 SVGAGI. The CDR3 runs to 14 residues.

The chain is built from TRBV7-9 and TRBJ1-3; D uncertain. V gave up 6 bases and J gave up 6 bases, with 9 bases separating them. Germline CDR1 and CDR2: SEHNR and FQNEAQ (reference sequence). The CDR3 is 12 amino acids. CDR3 loop: CASSLGANTIYF. CDR3 in DNA: TGTGCCAGCAGTCTCGGAGCAAACACCATATATTTT.

The CDR3 DNA is TGTGCCAGCAGCTTAGGACTCGTGAACACTGAAGCTTTCTTT. Residues: CASSLGLVNTEAFF. V gene TRBV11-1 combines with J gene TRBJ1-1; no definite D call. CDR3 length equals 14 residues. Germline V CDR1 and CDR2: SGHAT, FQDESV (reference sequence). V was pared by 1 base and J by 0 bases, with 6 bases between.

The rearrangement uses TRBV18 and TRBJ1-6; D is unresolved. Germline loops: CDR1 KGHSH, CDR2 LQKENI. Trimming cost V 2 bases and J 10 bases, with 15 bases left between them. CDR3 length equals 15 residues. The DNA of the CDR3 is TGTGCCAGCTCACCAGACGTCAGCGGCGCATCACCCCTCCACTTT. Its translation is CASSPDVSGASPLHF. Variable domain in full (rest from reference TRBV18 and TRBJ1-6): NAGVMQNPRHLVRRRGQEARLRCSPMKGHSHVYWYRQLPEEGLKFMVYLQKENIIDESGMPKERFSAEFPKEGPSILRIQQVVRGDSAAYFCASSPDVSGASPLHFGNGTRLTVT.

The genes are TRBV6-1 and TRBJ2-2; the match to TRBD1 covers 8 bases. In germline, CDR1 is MNHNS, CDR2 SASEGT. CDR3 length: 19 amino acids. The V gene end was trimmed by 1 base and the J gene end by 2 bases; junction bases not matched to a gene: 12. CDR3 nucleotides: TGTGCCAGCAGTGAAGGAATCATGGCAGGGGGCAGCAACACCGGGGAGCTGTTTTTT. It encodes CASSEGIMAGGSNTGELFF.

The chain joins TRBV2 to TRBJ1-2; maybe TRBD1 (6 bases). CDR1 is SNHLY and CDR2 is FYNNEI in the germline V gene. The V and J ends lost 3 bases and 4 bases respectively, with 21 bases between them. The CDR3 consists of 17 residues. The CDR3 bases are TGTGCCAGCAGTGACCGGATAATCTCGGGGGGCGCCTATGGCTACACCTTC. It yields the protein CASSDRIISGGAYGYTF. The whole variable domain, remainder taken from reference TRBV2 and TRBJ1-2, is EPEVTQTPSHQVTQMGQEVILRCVPISNHLYFYWYRQILGQKVEFLVSFYNNEISEKSEIFDDQFSVERPDGSNFTLKIRSTKLEDSAMYFCASSDRIISGGAYGYTFGSGTRLTVV.

The genes are TRBV5-4 and TRBJ2-5; D may be TRBD1 (5 bases). The germline CDR1 and CDR2 sequences are SGHNT and YYREEE (reference sequence). CDR3 size: 13 residues. V gave up 0 bases and J gave up 7 bases, with 10 bases separating them. CDR3 sequence (DNA): TGTGCCAGCAGCTTGGTCAGGGATGGGACCCAGTACTTC. Amino acids: CASSLVRDGTQYF.

This sequence joins TRBV19 and TRBJ2-1; possibly TRBD2 for D (6 bases). The CDR3 sequence is 15 residues long. Trimming took 5 bases from V and 6 from J, leaving 17 bases between them. Germline V lookup: CDR1 LNHDA, CDR2 SQIVND (reference sequence). CDR3 coding DNA: TGTGCCAGTAGTGCTAAGCGGGTCGGTGGCAATGAGCAGTTCTTC. Translation gives CASSAKRVGGNEQFF.

The chain is built from TRBV3-1 (or the pseudogene TRBV3-2) and TRBJ1-6; the D gene is possibly TRBD1 (5 bases). Trimming left V 4 bases short and J 7 bases short, with 14 bases between. The germline V gene has CDR1 LGHDT and CDR2 YNNKEL (reference sequence). The CDR3 is made up of 15 amino acids. The CDR3 nucleotides read TGTGCCAGCAGCCCTATCGGACAAGGGAATTCACCCCTCCACTTT. Translating it yields CASSPIGQGNSPLHF.

This sequence joins TRBV2 and TRBJ1-1; 7 bases map to TRBD1. Germline-derived CDR1 and CDR2 are SNHLY and FYNNEI. Germline trimming cut 5 bases from V and 0 bases from J; bases unmatched to any gene: 6. The CDR3 loop spans 15 amino acids. The DNA of the CDR3 is TGTGCCAGCAGTCGGGACAGATCCATGAACACTGAAGCTTTCTTT. Protein product: CASSRDRSMNTEAFF.

This chain links TRBV27 with TRBJ2-1; D call uncertain. Trimming cost V 4 bases and J 0 bases, with 10 bases left between them. The CDR3 covers 15 residues. CDR1 and CDR2 (germline): MNHEY, SMNVEV (reference sequence). The CDR3: CASSSVGVSYNEQFF. The CDR3 DNA sequence: TGTGCCAGCAGTTCCGTCGGAGTCTCCTACAATGAGCAGTTCTTC.